Listed here are 24 T cell receptor beta chains from one sample, sequenced in a study of blood T cells in healthy people across ages. Combining a sample-barcoded 5' primer with a J-beta primer mix, a second PCR ran for roughly 6 to 11 cycles. MiXCR was run by TCRdb on the 5' RACE reads, yielding one entry per CDR3 protein. The sample gives over 1,300,000 distinct CDR3 sequences, approximately 60% of which show up once; 6.5% to 8.5% is in the top ten. The sample taken for sequencing was blood. The receptors shown here come from a man aged 18-30 years in good health.

The chain recombines TRBV6-6 with TRBJ1-4; TRBD1 is a possible D gene (5 bases). The CDR3 length is 13 residues. The V gene's germline CDR1 is MNHNY and CDR2 SVGAGI (reference sequence). V shed 6 bases and J shed 8 bases, with 13 bases lying between them. The CDR3 protein is CASRRRGGEKLFF. The CDR3 coding sequence is TGTGCCAGCAGGCGACGCGGGGGGGAAAAACTGTTTTTT.

The chain has TRBV7-9 and TRBJ1-6; 7 bases agree with TRBD1. The V gene's germline CDR1 is SEHNR and CDR2 FQNEAQ (reference sequence). Unmatched junction bases numbered 11, after V lost 4 bases and J lost 5 bases. The CDR3 spans 17 residues. The CDR3 DNA follows: TGTGCCAGCAGCTACACGACAGGGTGGTATGATAATTCACCCCTCCACTTT. Translating gives CASSYTTGWYDNSPLHF.

This clonotype has only a few counts. The chain has TRBV20-1 and TRBJ2-1; 8 nucleotides align to TRBD2. With 5 bases clipped from V and 4 bases from J, the junction kept 10 bases outside the gene matches. This CDR3 contains 15 residues. From germline, CDR1 is DFQATT and CDR2 SNEGSKA (reference sequence). The CDR3 is CSAYPTGGGYNEQFF. In DNA form, the CDR3 reads TGCAGTGCTTACCCTACGGGGGGGGGATACAATGAGCAGTTCTTC.

This chain connects TRBV20-1 to TRBJ2-5, with 8 bases identical to TRBD2. The germline CDR1 and CDR2 sequences are DFQATT and SNEGSKA (reference sequence). V gave up 1 base and J gave up 7 bases; unmatched junction bases: 14. The CDR3 extends over 16 amino acids. The chain's CDR3 is CSARADPAGARGTQYF. The CDR3, as DNA: TGCAGTGCTAGAGCCGATCCAGCGGGGGCTAGGGGGACCCAGTACTTC.

This clonotype was observed a few times. The DNA for the CDR3 is TGTGCCAGCAGTTTCACCCTCCCGAACTATGGCTACACCTTC. This translates into CASSFTLPNYGYTF. The J gene is TRBJ1-2, the V gene TRBV12-3 or TRBV12-4; no clear D gene. Trimming removed 3 bases at V and 2 bases at J, with 10 bases between. The CDR3 covers 14 residues.

This clonotype was observed a single time. This chain connects TRBV6-5 to TRBJ2-1; TRBD1 might be the D (6 bases). The CDR3 consists of 14 residues. Trimming pared 2 bases from V and 9 bases from J, leaving 14 bases between. Germline V lookup: CDR1 MNHEY, CDR2 SVGAGI. CDR3 nucleotide sequence: TGTGCCAGCAGTTACGGGACAACACGGGGTGAGCAGTTCTTC. It specifies CASSYGTTRGEQFF.

This chain connects TRBV5-1 to TRBJ2-4; 7 bases match TRBD1. The J call may be mistaken, given a closer DNA end match to TRBJ2-7. The CDR3 is 15 amino acids. CDR1 is SGHRS and CDR2 is YFSETQ in the germline V gene. The DNA of the CDR3 is TGCGCCAGCAGCTTTAGTAGGACAACAGGGGACGAGCAGTACTTC. Translating gives CASSFSRTTGDEQYF.

The chain has TRBV20-1 and TRBJ2-7; tentative D call: TRBD2 (5 bases). Germline CDR1 is DFQATT and CDR2 is SNEGSKA (reference sequence). V lost 0 bases and J lost 4, with 10 bases in between. There are 13 residues in the CDR3. CDR3 sequence (DNA): TGCAGTGCTAGAGATAGGGAGAAGTACGAGCAGTACTTC. This sequence encodes CSARDREKYEQYF.

The J gene is TRBJ1-4, the V gene TRBV5-1, with TRBD1 matching over 7 bases. Germline V gene sequence: CDR1 SGHRS, CDR2 YFSETQ. With V trimmed by 4 bases and J by 4 bases, 7 bases remained unmatched. This CDR3 has 15 residues. CDR3 in amino acids: CASSALPGGNEKLFF. CDR3 DNA: TGCGCCAGCAGCGCCCTTCCAGGGGGTAATGAAAAACTGTTTTTT.

This clonotype was counted a single time. This chain connects TRBV7-8 to TRBJ2-2; D is possibly TRBD1 (6 bases). V was pared by 2 bases and J by 4 bases, with 11 bases between. CDR3 size: 15 residues. CDR1 is SGHVS and CDR2 is FQNEAQ in the germline V gene. The CDR3 DNA sequence: TGTGCCAGCAGCTTACTGGGGGCGAGCACCGGGGAGCTGTTTTTT. Protein product: CASSLLGASTGELFF.

This clonotype was seen more than once but under ten times. The chain combines TRBV7-2 with TRBJ2-1; 9 nucleotides align to TRBD2. Germline loops: CDR1 SGHTA, CDR2 FQGNSA. CDR3 length: 15 amino acids. The trim removed 5 bases at V and 5 bases at J, leaving 7 bases unmatched. The CDR3 reads CASSPRGGGDNEQFF. CDR3 bases: TGTGCCAGCAGCCCCCGGGGCGGGGGGGACAATGAGCAGTTCTTC.

The V gene is TRBV4-1, the J gene TRBJ2-7; tentative D call: TRBD2 (6 bases). Trimming stripped 5 bases from V and 9 bases from J, with 17 bases between. The CDR3 length is 13 residues. CDR1 MGHRA and CDR2 YSYEKL come from the germline V gene. The CDR3 coding sequence is TGCGCCAGCAGCTCCCCTTCCTTAGCGGTGCAGTACTTC. It yields the protein CASSSPSLAVQYF.

This chain connects TRBV11-2 to TRBJ2-1, with 9 bases matching TRBD2. The V gene's germline CDR1 is SGHAT and CDR2 FQNNGV. V was pared by 3 bases and J by 6 bases, with 6 bases of the junction left unmatched. The CDR3 sequence is 15 residues long. CDR3 sequence: CASSLGREGLNEQFF. Written as DNA, the CDR3 is TGTGCCAGCAGCTTGGGGCGGGAGGGCCTCAATGAGCAGTTCTTC.

This clonotype has only a few counts. This chain connects TRBV28 to TRBJ2-3; possibly TRBD2 for D (6 bases). The CDR3 has 15 amino acids. V was trimmed by 3 bases and J by 2 bases, leaving 12 bases between them. CDR1 is MDHEN and CDR2 is SYDVKM in the germline V gene. CDR3 DNA: TGTGCCAGCAGTTTTCTGGCGGGGACCACAGATACGCAGTATTTT. It specifies CASSFLAGTTDTQYF.

CDR3 in DNA: TGCAGTGCTAGAGATTATAACGAGCAGTACTTC. Its translation: CSARDYNEQYF. This chain connects TRBV20-1 to TRBJ2-7; D uncertain. Trimming removed 0 bases at V and 5 bases at J, with 5 bases between. This CDR3 has 11 residues. The germline gives CDR1 DFQATT, CDR2 SNEGSKA (reference sequence).

This clonotype was seen repeatedly, ten times or more. The chain couples TRBV4-2 to TRBJ1-4; D not resolved. V was clipped by 0 bases and J by 7 bases, with 6 bases between them. The CDR3 sequence is 13 residues long. The V gene's germline CDR1 is LGHNA and CDR2 YNFKEQ. The CDR3: CASSQDLGEKLFF. The CDR3 bases are TGTGCCAGCAGCCAAGATCTGGGTGAAAAACTGTTTTTT.

This chain links TRBV20-1 with TRBJ2-2, with 9 nucleotides matching TRBD2. CDR1 is DFQATT, CDR2 SNEGSKA, per germline (reference sequence). This CDR3 contains 14 residues. The ends lost 6 bases at V and 6 bases at J; junction bases unmatched: 8. The CDR3 DNA is TGCAGTGCCCTCTGGGTAGCGGGGGCCGGGGAGCTGTTTTTT. It yields the protein CSALWVAGAGELFF.

The table lists this clonotype with a count of one. The chain carries TRBV10-3 and TRBJ1-2, with TRBD1 matching 7 bases. Germline CDR1 reads ENHRY; CDR2 reads SYGVKD. V shed 3 bases, J shed 8 bases, and the junction held 12 bases outside the gene matches. The CDR3 contains 15 residues. The CDR3 loop reads CAISEGGGEVEGYTF. CDR3 DNA: TGTGCCATCAGTGAAGGAGGGGGCGAAGTCGAGGGCTACACCTTC.

V and J are TRBV20-1 and TRBJ2-7; tentative D call: TRBD2 (7 bases). Trimming removed 2 bases from V and 6 bases from J, with 17 bases in between. Germline CDR1 and CDR2: DFQATT and SNEGSKA (reference sequence). The CDR3 covers 14 residues. Here the CDR3 reads CSARIPGGGAEQYF. The CDR3 nucleotides are TGCAGTGCTAGAATCCCCGGTGGGGGGGCCGAGCAGTACTTC.

The rearrangement joins TRBV14 to TRBJ2-7, with D unclear. Trimming took off 0 bases at V and 0 bases at J, with 9 bases between the two ends. The CDR3 has 15 amino acids. Germline V gene data show CDR1 as SGHDN and CDR2 as FVKESK. The CDR3 loop is CASSQDSTSSYEQYF. The CDR3 DNA is TGTGCCAGCAGCCAAGATTCAACAAGCTCCTACGAGCAGTACTTC.

This clonotype was seen a few times. This chain links TRBV27 with TRBJ2-1; tentatively, D is TRBD1 (6 bases). This CDR3 comprises 14 residues. Trimming took off 8 bases at V and 4 bases at J, with 15 bases between the two ends. Germline V gene data show CDR1 as MNHEY and CDR2 as SMNVEV (reference sequence). CDR3 sequence (DNA): TGTGCCAGCGCCCCCCAGGGGTTGTACAATGAGCAGTTCTTC. Protein: CASAPQGLYNEQFF.

This chain links TRBV7-6 with TRBJ2-7; D is perhaps TRBD1 or TRBD2 (5 bases each). CDR3 length: 15 amino acids. V lost 5 bases to trimming and J lost 0 bases, with 14 bases between them. CDR1 is SGHVS and CDR2 is FNYEAQ in the germline V gene. The CDR3 loop reads CASSTIPGSSYEQYF. CDR3 DNA: TGTGCCAGCAGCACGATCCCAGGGAGCTCCTACGAGCAGTACTTC. Looking up the rest from reference TRBV7-6 and TRBJ2-7 gives the full variable domain: GAGVSQSPRYKVTKRGQDVALRCDPISGHVSLYWYRQALGQGPEFLTYFNYEAQQDKSGLPNDRFSAERPEGSISTLTIQRTEQRDSAMYRCASSTIPGSSYEQYFGPGTRLTVT.

The chain joins TRBV12-3 or TRBV12-4 to TRBJ1-1, with no clear D. The V end lost 4 bases, the J end lost 1 base, and 7 bases lay between the germline ends. The CDR3 has 13 residues. The CDR3 here is CASSSLANTEAFF. In DNA, the CDR3 is TGTGCCAGCAGTTCCCTTGCGAACACTGAAGCTTTCTTT.

The chain recombines TRBV6-6 with TRBJ1-4; the match to TRBD1 covers 7 bases. Germline CDR1 is MNHNY and CDR2 is SVGAGI (reference sequence). Trimming cost V 6 bases and J 3 bases; bases outside gene matches: 4. CDR3 length equals 14 residues. The CDR3 DNA reads as TGTGCCAGCAGGGTGGACAGGCCTAATGAAAAACTGTTTTTT. Translating gives CASRVDRPNEKLFF.